This T cell receptor (beta chain) was obtained from a study of blood T cells in healthy people across ages. Study context: Per every two T cells, about one barcoded beta molecule was captured by template switching.

On this clonotype itself: Its antigen is not known.

V was pared by 4 bases and J by 7 bases, with 1 base of the junction left unmatched. The CDR3 extends over 14 amino acids. Regarding the study as a whole: Diversity was estimated from one million T cells, and these estimates were considered underestimates.

A second about 7 to 12 cycle PCR used barcoded and J-beta primers. One entry per CDR3 protein results from TCRdb running MiXCR on the 5' RACE reads. This table holds 850,000 to 1,000,000 distinct CDR3 sequences, around 49% found once. Sequenced: blood. The clonotype comes from a man younger than 40 in good health. The gene calls are TRBV12-3 or TRBV12-4 and TRBJ2-1, with 13 bases lining up with TRBD2. The CDR3 DNA is TGTGCCAGCAGTTGGACTAGCGGGGGTAATGAGCAGTTCTTC. It is translated as CASSWTSGGNEQFF.